The 27 T cell receptor beta chains reported below all come from one sample, sequenced in a study of blood T cell repertoires in COVID-19. The assay was immunoSEQ multiplex PCR, and TCRdb's table has in-frame clones only and misses some. The repertoire holds a few hundred thousand clones, with under 90% as singletons. Specimen: PBMCs or T cells enriched from blood (not recorded which). The origin of the receptors is a young man with acute COVID-19.

The V and J genes are TRBV19 and TRBJ2-3, with D perhaps TRBD2 (6 bases). Trimming stripped 7 bases from V and 2 bases from J, with 22 bases between. Germline lookup yields CDR1 LNHDA and CDR2 SQIVND (reference sequence). The CDR3 loop spans 17 amino acids. CDR3 sequence (DNA): TGTGCCAGTATCGGAGGGCCCGGGGGATTGAACACAGATACGCAGTATTTT. Translated, it gives CASIGGPGGLNTDTQYF. Full variable domain (rest looked up from reference TRBV19 and TRBJ2-3): DGGITQSPKYLFRKEGQNVTLSCEQNLNHDAMYWYRQDPGQGLRLIYYSQIVNDFQKGDIAEGYSVSREKKESFPLTVTSAQKNPTAFYLCASIGGPGGLNTDTQYFGPGTRLTVL.

This chain connects TRBV14 to TRBJ2-7; the match to TRBD1 covers 9 bases. This CDR3 is built from 13 residues. V lost 4 bases, J lost 5 bases, and 3 bases stayed unmatched. Germline-derived CDR1 and CDR2 are SGHDN and FVKESK. The CDR3 DNA sequence: TGTGCCAGCAGCCGGGACAGGGCGGACGAGCAGTACGTC. It encodes CASSRDRADEQYV.

Comment on this clone: Germline is not matched at one junction end, which may reflect a read error. The gene calls are TRBV5-1 and TRBJ2-3; weak D call: TRBD2 (5 bases). The CDR3 covers 13 residues. Germline values: CDR1 SGHRS, CDR2 YFSETQ. CDR3 coding DNA: TGTGCCAGCAGTATGGAGGTCACAGATACGCAGTATTTT. This encodes CASSMEVTDTQYF. Full variable domain (rest looked up from reference TRBV5-1 and TRBJ2-3): KAGVTQTPRYLIKTRGQQVTLSCSPISGHRSVSWYQQTPGQGLQFLFEYFSETQRNKGNFPGRFSGRQFSNSRSEMNVSTLELGDSALYLCASSMEVTDTQYFGPGTRLTVL.

The chain carries TRBV6-2 or TRBV6-3 and TRBJ2-1; D gene uncertain. Per the germline V gene, CDR1 is MNHEY and CDR2 is SVGEGT. This CDR3 contains 12 residues. The germline V and J ends were trimmed by 6 bases and 6 bases, with 9 bases remaining between them. The CDR3 DNA follows: TGTGCCAGCAGCTTTTTGGCCAATGAGCAGTTCTTC. Its protein is CASSFLANEQFF.

The rearrangement links TRBV4-1 to TRBJ2-7, with 8 bases identical to TRBD1. Germline trimming cut 2 bases from V and 2 bases from J; bases unmatched to any gene: 17. The CDR3 is made up of 19 amino acids. Per germline, CDR1 MGHRA and CDR2 YSYEKL. The CDR3 is CASSQLPGDRTFLPYEQYV. CDR3 nucleotides: TGCGCCAGCAGCCAACTCCCCGGGGACAGGACCTTTCTTCCCTACGAGCAGTACGTC.

The J gene is TRBJ1-3, the V gene TRBV14, with unresolved D. Trimming took off 2 bases at V and 4 bases at J, with 9 bases between the two ends. CDR1 is SGHDN and CDR2 is FVKESK in the germline V gene. This CDR3 spans 14 amino acids. CDR3 region: CASSQITVGNTIYF. As DNA, the CDR3 is TGTGCCAGCAGCCAAATCACGGTCGGAAACACCATATATTTT. Complete variable domain (other parts from reference TRBV14 and TRBJ1-3): EAGVTQFPSHSVIEKGQTVTLRCDPISGHDNLYWYRRVMGKEIKFLLHFVKESKQDESGMPNNRFLAERTGGTYSTLKVQPAELEDSGVYFCASSQITVGNTIYFGEGSWLTVV.

This clone turned up a few times. This chain joins TRBV7-2 and TRBJ2-7, with D unclear. Germline CDR1 SGHTA, CDR2 FQGNSA. V lost 3 bases and J lost 3, with 9 bases in between. CDR3 length: 13 amino acids. The chain's CDR3 is CASSFSIGYEQYV. In DNA, the CDR3 is TGTGCCAGCAGCTTTTCTATCGGCTACGAGCAGTACGTC.

Note on this clone: One junction end does not reproduce the germline sequence, and a read error may be involved. This chain joins TRBV5-1 and TRBJ2-3, with a weak D call TRBD2 (5 bases). The CDR3 consists of 16 residues. CDR1 SGHRS and CDR2 YFSETQ come from the germline V gene. CDR3 loop: CASSRDETGGTDTQYF. In DNA, the CDR3 is TGTGCCAGCAGCCGCGACGAGACCGGGGGCACAGATACGCAGTATTTT.

This clone was counted a few times. This chain links TRBV5-6 with TRBJ2-4; possible D gene TRBD1, 6 bases. Germline V lookup: CDR1 SGHDT, CDR2 YYEEEE. CDR3 size: 19 residues. Trimming took 4 bases from V and 1 from J, leaving 24 bases between them. CDR3 sequence reads: CASSPSPGTGIFAKNIQYF. The CDR3 nucleotides read TGTGCCAGCAGCCCCTCCCCGGGCACAGGGATATTCGCCAAAAACATTCAGTACTTC.

The V gene is TRBV19, the J gene TRBJ2-5, with no clear D. Germline lookup yields CDR1 LNHDA and CDR2 SQIVND (reference sequence). There are 15 residues in the CDR3. V lost 0 bases to trimming and J lost 1 base, with 9 bases between them. CDR3 nucleotide sequence: TGTGCCAGTAGTATAGATCGTCCCGGCCAAGAGACCCAGTACTTC. This sequence encodes CASSIDRPGQETQYF.

On this clone: A junction end diverges from the germline sequence, so it may reflect a read error. The chain combines TRBV5-1 with TRBJ1-4; weak D call: TRBD1 (5 bases). The germline V gene has CDR1 SGHRS and CDR2 YFSETQ. This CDR3 has 13 residues. CDR3 coding DNA: TGTGCCTCTGCGGGGGCAACTAATGAAAAACTGTTTTTT. It yields the protein CASAGATNEKLFF.

A single count supports this clone. The chain links TRBV5-6 to TRBJ1-2; tentative D call: TRBD1 (6 bases). Germline-derived CDR1 and CDR2 are SGHDT and YYEEEE. Between the trimmed V and J ends, which lost 2 bases and 2 bases, there was a span of 16 bases. The CDR3 totals 16 residues. For the CDR3, the DNA is TGTGCCAGCAGCTTCCGGGACACGACCATAAACTATGGCTACACCTTC. It codes for CASSFRDTTINYGYTF.

The chain employs TRBV11-3 and TRBJ1-1; the D gene is possibly TRBD1 (6 bases). The CDR3 has 19 amino acids. The V end was cut by 1 base, the J end by 6 bases, with 27 bases between. CDR1 is SGHNT and CDR2 is YENEEA in the germline V gene. As DNA, the CDR3 is TGTGCCAGCAGCTTAGTCGCGGGGGGGCGATTAACTTCCTCATCTGAAGCTTTCTTT. Protein product: CASSLVAGGRLTSSSEAFF. Looking up the rest from reference TRBV11-3 and TRBJ1-1 gives the full variable domain: EAGVVQSPRYKIIEKKQPVAFWCNPISGHNTLYWYLQNLGQGPELLIRYENEEAVDDSQLPKDRFSAERLKGVDSTLKIQPAELGDSAVYLCASSLVAGGRLTSSSEAFFGQGTRLTVV.

The chain carries TRBV5-6 and TRBJ1-1; possible D gene TRBD1, 5 bases. The CDR3 consists of 17 residues. Per germline, CDR1 SGHDT and CDR2 YYEEEE. Deletions cut 0 bases from V and 1 base from J, with 16 bases between. The CDR3 reads CASSLAAMVGGNTEAFF. CDR3 sequence (DNA): TGTGCCAGCAGCTTGGCCGCTATGGTCGGGGGGAACACTGAAGCTTTCTTT.

The genes are TRBV7-9 and TRBJ1-1; D uncertain. The CDR3 consists of 14 residues. Trimming removed 5 bases from V and 1 base from J, with 11 bases in between. Germline V gene data show CDR1 as SEHNR and CDR2 as FQNEAQ (reference sequence). The CDR3 region has the DNA TGTGCCAGCAGCCTGGGAGGGCAGAACACTGAAGCTTTCTTT. Translating it yields CASSLGGQNTEAFF.

The chain has TRBV21-1 and TRBJ1-4. TRBV21-1 represents a pseudogene. This CDR3 is 11 amino acids long. The CDR3 DNA is TGTGCCAGCAGCAAAGCCGGAAAACTGTTTTTT. Protein sequence: CASSKAGKLFF.

The gene calls are TRBV18 and TRBJ1-4; weak D call: TRBD1 (5 bases). The CDR3 loop spans 16 amino acids. Germline values: CDR1 KGHSH, CDR2 LQKENI. Trimming took 2 bases from V and 8 from J, leaving 18 bases between them. The CDR3 sequence is CASSPRAGPGAEKLFF. The CDR3 nucleotides are TGTGCCAGCTCACCAAGAGCGGGGCCTGGCGCGGAAAAACTGTTTTTT.

The rearrangement joins TRBV14 to TRBJ1-1; D not certain. Germline V gene data show CDR1 as SGHDN and CDR2 as FVKESK. The V and J ends lost 4 bases and 0 bases respectively, with 15 bases between them. The CDR3 is 16 residues long. Written as DNA, the CDR3 is TGTGCCAGCAGCCGCAGCCTAGGGAGGGTGAACACTGAAGCTTTCTTT. Its protein is CASSRSLGRVNTEAFF.

This clone was recorded once. The chain links TRBV7-6 to TRBJ2-2, with D perhaps matching TRBD1 (6 bases). V was trimmed by 5 bases and J by 0 bases, leaving 16 bases between them. Germline CDR1 and CDR2: SGHVS and FNYEAQ. The CDR3 has 17 residues. The CDR3 reads CASSRSSRGTNTGELFF. The CDR3 coding sequence is TGTGCCAGCAGCCGGTCTTCCAGGGGCACGAACACCGGGGAGCTGTTTTTT.

The J gene is TRBJ1-1, the V gene TRBV7-9, with D possibly matching TRBD1 (5 bases). V was cut by 5 bases and J by 11 bases, with 15 bases left in between. Germline V lookup: CDR1 SEHNR, CDR2 FQNEAQ (reference sequence). The CDR3 loop spans 12 amino acids. For the CDR3, the DNA is TGTGCCAGCAGCGGGCTCCAGGGTTCTGCTTTCTTT. As protein: CASSGLQGSAFF. The full variable domain, in which reference TRBV7-9 and TRBJ1-1 provide the parts outside the CDR3, is DTGVSQNPRHKITKRGQNVTFRCDPISEHNRLYWYRQTLGQGPEFLTYFQNEAQLEKSRLLSDRFSAERPKGSFSTLEIQRTEQGDSAMYLCASSGLQGSAFFGQGTRLTVV.

V usage is TRBV3-1 (or the pseudogene TRBV3-2) and J usage is TRBJ2-1; 8 positions agree with TRBD2. Germline lookup yields CDR1 LGHDT and CDR2 YNNKEL (reference sequence). The V segment lost 3 bases and the J segment 14 bases; nucleotides outside the gene matches: 12. The CDR3 loop spans 14 amino acids. The CDR3 is CASSQTTTGTSKFF. In DNA, the CDR3 is TGTGCCAGCAGCCAGACAACGACCGGGACTAGTAAGTTCTTC.

This clone was seen a few times. The rearrangement uses TRBV3-1 (or the pseudogene TRBV3-2) and TRBJ2-1; 12 bases fit TRBD2. Germline V lookup: CDR1 LGHDT, CDR2 YNNKEL (reference sequence). J was trimmed by 15 bases and V by 4 bases; bases with no gene match: 7. This CDR3 has 13 amino acids. The CDR3 here is CASSPLTSGSLFF. The CDR3 DNA reads TGTGCCAGCAGCCCTTTGACTAGCGGGAGCTTGTTCTTC.

The chain couples TRBV29-1 to TRBJ2-1; tentative D call: TRBD1 (6 bases). The germline V gene has CDR1 SQVTM and CDR2 ANQGSEA. The V end was cut by 1 base, the J end by 7 bases, with 14 bases between. The CDR3 has 14 residues. The CDR3 nucleotides read TGCAGCGTTGAAGCTGGGACATTAGGTAATGAGCAGTTCTTC. Translating it yields CSVEAGTLGNEQFF.

Concerning this clone itself: Other DNA variants within this sample encode the same CDR3. This sequence joins TRBV19 and TRBJ1-5, with a possible D match to TRBD1 (5 bases). The V gene's germline CDR1 is LNHDA and CDR2 SQIVND (reference sequence). This CDR3 spans 13 amino acids. V was cut by 3 bases and J by 6 bases, with 9 bases left in between. The CDR3 DNA is TGTGCCAGTAGTATTCAGGGATCTCAGCCCCAGCATTTT. It encodes CASSIQGSQPQHF.

The chain employs TRBV18 and TRBJ2-1, with 12 bases aligning to TRBD2. Trimming took 3 bases from V and 6 from J; bases not matched to a gene: 6. CDR3 length: 16 amino acids. The germline V gene encodes CDR1 KGHSH and CDR2 LQKENI. The CDR3 spells CASSPSGTSGFNEQFF. The CDR3 DNA reads as TGTGCCAGCTCACCGTCCGGGACTAGCGGGTTCAATGAGCAGTTCTTC.

This chain connects TRBV7-2 to TRBJ1-3, with TRBD1 matching 7 bases. CDR1 is SGHTA, CDR2 FQGNSA, per germline. CDR3 length: 16 residues. J was trimmed by 2 bases and V by 5 bases; bases with no gene match: 9. CDR3 DNA sequence: TGTGCCAGCAGCACGTACAGGGGAATTGCTGGAAACACCATATATTTT. Translation gives CASSTYRGIAGNTIYF. The full variable domain, rest sourced from reference TRBV7-2 and TRBJ1-3, is GAGVSQSPSNKVTEKGKDVELRCDPISGHTALYWYRQSLGQGLEFLIYFQGNSAPDKSGLPSDRFSAERTGGSVSTLTIQRTQQEDSAVYLCASSTYRGIAGNTIYFGEGSWLTVV.

The chain combines TRBV5-4 with TRBJ2-2, with D uncertain. Germline V CDR1 and CDR2: SGHNT, YYREEE (reference sequence). V dropped 0 bases and J dropped 2 bases, with 14 bases sitting between them. This CDR3 is built from 17 residues. The CDR3 sequence is CASSLAYDRLNTGELFF. Here the CDR3 DNA reads TGTGCCAGCAGCTTGGCCTATGACCGACTTAACACCGGGGAGCTGTTTTTT. The entire variable domain, with the rest obtained from reference TRBV5-4 and TRBJ2-2, is as follows: ETGVTQSPTHLIKTRGQQVTLRCSSQSGHNTVSWYQQALGQGPQFIFQYYREEENGRGNFPPRFSGLQFPNYSSELNVNALELDDSALYLCASSLAYDRLNTGELFFGEGSRLTVL.